These 10 T cell receptor beta chains originate from one sample sequenced in a study of T-cell reconstitution after alpha-beta-depleted transplantation in children. Researchers prepared the TCRbeta library using unique molecular identifiers, the study reports. MiXCR was run by TCRdb on the PCR reads, yielding one entry per CDR3 protein. The sample carries about 400,000 distinct CDR3 sequences, 20% recorded once. The sequenced sample was PBMCs from the stem cell graft donor, obtained from the stem cell graft. These receptors were collected from a human donor who donated a stem cell graft to a child with acute myeloid leukemia.

This clonotype was seen at least ten times. The chain is built from TRBV12-3 or TRBV12-4 and TRBJ1-1; 7 bases agree with TRBD1. This CDR3 has 12 amino acids. The ends lost 5 bases at V and 7 bases at J; junction bases unmatched: 4. The CDR3 here is CASSDRDSEAFF. DNA of the CDR3: TGTGCCAGCAGTGACCGGGACAGTGAAGCTTTCTTT.

This clonotype occurred a few times. This may arise from a read error, as a much more abundant clone is one base away. The rearrangement joins TRBV12-3 or TRBV12-4 to TRBJ1-1; D is unclear. Deletions cut 4 bases from V and 4 bases from J, with 4 bases between. The CDR3 is made up of 11 amino acids. CDR3 coding DNA: TGTGCCAGCAGTTGGAGCACTGAAGCTTTCTTT. The encoded protein is CASSWSTEAFF.

The CDR3 here is CASSLEWVGEQYF. DNA of the CDR3: TGTGCCAGCAGTTTAGAGTGGGTAGGGGAGCAGTACTTC. This chain connects TRBV12-3 or TRBV12-4 to TRBJ2-7; no firm D call. Trimming cost V 1 base and J 7 bases, with 11 bases left between them. The CDR3 is made up of 13 amino acids.

Many counts were recorded for this clonotype. This chain uses TRBV12-3 or TRBV12-4 with TRBJ2-3; no reliable D call. The V gene lost 1 base and the J gene lost 0 bases, with 5 bases spanning the gap. This CDR3 has 14 amino acids. This chain's CDR3 is CASSLGMSTDTQYF. The CDR3 DNA follows: TGTGCCAGCAGTTTAGGCATGAGCACAGATACGCAGTATTTT.

The rearrangement links TRBV6-2 or TRBV6-3 to TRBJ2-3; 7 bases line up with TRBD2. The junction had 12 bases not matched to a gene; V was cut back by 2 bases and J by 7 bases. The CDR3 loop spans 16 amino acids. Germline values: CDR1 MNHEY, CDR2 SVGEGT. CDR3: CASSYGRRDYSNTQYF. The CDR3 bases are TGTGCCAGCAGTTACGGCCGGAGGGACTACTCAAATACGCAGTATTTT.

This chain connects TRBV6-1 to TRBJ2-7, with 7 bases matching TRBD2. Germline trimming cut 8 bases from V and 1 base from J; bases unmatched to any gene: 11. The CDR3 has 15 residues. Looked up from germline, CDR1 is MNHNS and CDR2 is SASEGT. CDR3 DNA sequence: TGTGCCAGCTGGGCTGGGGGAGGGCCTTCCTACGAGCAGTACTTC. Its translation is CASWAGGGPSYEQYF.

The table lists this clonotype with many counts. The chain employs TRBV5-1 and TRBJ2-1; D not resolved. The V and J ends lost 0 bases and 7 bases respectively, with 5 bases between them. The CDR3 runs to 12 residues. CDR1 is SGHRS and CDR2 is YFSETQ in the germline V gene. The CDR3 loop reads CASSLAANEQFF. For the CDR3, the DNA is TGCGCCAGCAGCTTGGCCGCGAATGAGCAGTTCTTC.

This clonotype showed up many times. The rearrangement uses TRBV6-5 and TRBJ2-5, with D perhaps being TRBD1 or TRBD2 (5 bases each). Germline V gene data show CDR1 as MNHEY and CDR2 as SVGAGI. V lost 2 bases, J lost 1 base, and 8 bases lay in between. The CDR3 runs 14 residues. CDR3 coding DNA: TGTGCCAGCAGTTACGTGGGACCCCAAGAGACCCAGTACTTC. This translates into CASSYVGPQETQYF.

The rearrangement links TRBV7-9 to TRBJ1-4; TRBD1 matches 8 bases. With 5 bases clipped from V and 3 bases from J, the junction kept 8 bases outside the gene matches. This CDR3 has 16 amino acids. Per germline, CDR1 SEHNR and CDR2 FQNEAQ (reference sequence). The CDR3 sequence: CASSDFKQGANEKLFF. DNA of the CDR3: TGTGCCAGCAGCGACTTTAAACAGGGGGCTAATGAAAAACTGTTTTTT.

This clonotype was seen ten or more times. V is TRBV28 and J is TRBJ2-3; TRBD2 is a possible D gene (6 bases). The CDR3 loop spans 16 amino acids. Germline V gene sequence: CDR1 MDHEN, CDR2 SYDVKM. V gave up 3 bases and J gave up 1 base, with 14 bases separating them. CDR3 bases: TGTGCCAGCAGTTTTAGGGAGGTTTTCCGCACAGATACGCAGTATTTT. Translation gives CASSFREVFRTDTQYF.